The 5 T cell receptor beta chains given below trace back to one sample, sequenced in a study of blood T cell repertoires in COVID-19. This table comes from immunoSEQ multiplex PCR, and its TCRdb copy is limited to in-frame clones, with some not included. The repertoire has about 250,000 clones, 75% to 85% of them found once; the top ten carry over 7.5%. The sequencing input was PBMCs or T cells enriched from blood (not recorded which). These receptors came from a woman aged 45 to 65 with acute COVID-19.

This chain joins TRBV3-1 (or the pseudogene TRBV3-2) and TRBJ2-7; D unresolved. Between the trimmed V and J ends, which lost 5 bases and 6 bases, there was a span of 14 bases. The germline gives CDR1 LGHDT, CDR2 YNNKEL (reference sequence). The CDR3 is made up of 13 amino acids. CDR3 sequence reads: CASSLRLATEQYF. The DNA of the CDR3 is TGTGCCAGCAGCTTAAGACTGGCCACCGAGCAGTACTTC.

DNA for the CDR3: TGTGCCAGCTCACCGGAGATGATCAAGAACACTGAAGCTTTCTTT. This gives the protein CASSPEMIKNTEAFF. V and J are TRBV18 and TRBJ1-1; D ambiguous. Germline V CDR1 and CDR2: KGHSH, LQKENI. The CDR3 runs 15 residues. Trimming pared 3 bases from V and 1 base from J, leaving 12 bases between.

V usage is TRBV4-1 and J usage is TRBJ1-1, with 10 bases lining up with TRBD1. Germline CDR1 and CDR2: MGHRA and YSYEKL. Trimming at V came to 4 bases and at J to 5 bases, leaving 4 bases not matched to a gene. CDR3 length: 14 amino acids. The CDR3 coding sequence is TGCGCCAGCAGCCTAGAGGACAGGGGGACTGAAGCTTTCTTT. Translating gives CASSLEDRGTEAFF.

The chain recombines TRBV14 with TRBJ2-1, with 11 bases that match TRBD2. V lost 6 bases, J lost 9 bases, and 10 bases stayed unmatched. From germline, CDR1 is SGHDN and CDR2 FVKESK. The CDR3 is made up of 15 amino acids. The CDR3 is CASSPGTSGWGEQFF. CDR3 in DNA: TGTGCCAGCAGTCCCGGGACTAGCGGCTGGGGTGAGCAGTTCTTC.

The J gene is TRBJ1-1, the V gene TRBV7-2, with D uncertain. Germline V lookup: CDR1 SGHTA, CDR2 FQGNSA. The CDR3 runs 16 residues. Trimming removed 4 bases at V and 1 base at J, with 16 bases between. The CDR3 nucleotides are TGTGCCAGCAGCTCCGACTTGGAGCCGAGGAACACTGAAGCTTTCTTT. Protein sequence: CASSSDLEPRNTEAFF.